This TCR beta chain was sequenced in a study of neurological immune-mediated disorders (dated by TCRdb to between 2018 and 2021). Broadly, across the study: The study compared peripheral blood TCR-beta repertoires of HTLV-I-associated myelopathy (HAM/TSP) patients, multiple sclerosis patients and healthy controls using UMI-based sequencing. The cohort was made up of some 70 subjects, consisting of around 14 HAM/TSP patients, some 35 multiple sclerosis patients and approximately 20 healthy controls. The 90 to 110 TCR-beta libraries included longitudinal samples, technical triplicates and paired sorted CD4+ and CD8+ T-cell subsets alongside PBMC samples. Each longitudinal HAM/TSP and healthy donor was sampled at 3 time-points spaced at 3-40 month intervals. Broad study findings and their caveats: TCR clonal expansion was greatest in HAM/TSP patients and smallest in MS patients, who ranked below even healthy controls. Expanded clones from different subjects shared no identical CDR3 amino acid sequences, which suggests that TCR-beta repertoires were private in all groups.

The sample's time point, from its label and the paper: longitudinal time-point 1 (baseline). Blood bank volunteers in Maryland, USA served as the healthy controls. Unsorted PBMC libraries were generated from 2 million PBMCs stored in RNAlater at -80 °C until RNA extraction. Peripheral blood underwent Ficoll-Hypaque density gradient centrifugation to isolate PBMCs, which were then cryopreserved in liquid nitrogen. cDNA was synthesized by template-switch 5'RACE using a primer carrying a 10-nucleotide random unique molecular identifier by which each TCR transcript was tagged. Every sequencing run yielded over 160 million TCR-beta sequences covering 15-18 subjects. The RNeasy kit was used to extract total RNA. The KAPA Real-time Library Amplification kit was used to amplify TCR-beta VDJ regions with primers targeting the TCR constant region and the 5'RACE anchor. A first PCR added sample indexes and Illumina adaptors, and a second PCR then raised library yield. After Ampure bead purification, the TCR product of roughly 650 bp was size-selected on a 2% E-gel SizeSelection system. Before pooling, libraries had their quality checked on a Bioanalyzer, their concentration measured with Qubit, and their quantity determined with the Kapa Library Quantification kit. Libraries were sequenced paired-end 2 x 150 bp on an Illumina HiSeq 2500. To increase sequence diversity, about 25-31% phiX was spiked into each library pool. The authors' analysis ran thus. Quality-filtered reads were processed with the UMI-based MiGEC pipeline, which removed over 75% of raw TCR sequences during error correction. VDJ genes were aligned to IMGT germline references, and each clonotype was defined by a unique CDR3 amino acid sequence together with V-J genes. VDJtools evaluated clonal expansion, Shannon diversity and CDR3 relatedness (CalcPairwiseDistances, ClusterSamples); CLCbio workbench built phylogenetic trees. Using coefficient-of-variation modelling across technical triplicates, the study counted a clone as expanded if it had at least 8 unique UMIs. TCRdb applied fastp at Q25 and MiXCR to the public reads, then kept only in-frame beta chains. Entries that share a CDR3 protein sequence are merged under the most common genes and DNA. The V and J calls follow TCRdb's processing rather than the paper's. The sample includes approximately 49,000 distinct CDR3 sequences, with about 9% observed a single time. The ten largest make up 1.5% to 2% of the sample.

From the germline V gene, CDR1 is MGHRA and CDR2 is YSYEKL. From cysteine to phenylalanine, the CDR3 is 17 amino acids long. Here the CDR3 DNA is all that survives: 51 bases in frame from base 1. The junction shows trimming of 0 bases on V and 9 bases on J, and the gene matches do not reach 9 bases of it. Ten or more counts support this clonotype. Its antigen is not yet known. Base qualities are not recorded, but no much larger clone differs from it by a single base. This clonotype was obtained from a woman aged 40 to 50 in good health. The rearranged chain carries TRBV4-1 and TRBJ2-2; 11 middle bases align to TRBD2. Sample: PBMCs. The nucleotides are TGCGCCAGCAGCCAAGATTTCGTAGCGGGGGGGCCCAGGGAGCTGTTTTTT. This codes for CASSQDFVAGGPRELFF.